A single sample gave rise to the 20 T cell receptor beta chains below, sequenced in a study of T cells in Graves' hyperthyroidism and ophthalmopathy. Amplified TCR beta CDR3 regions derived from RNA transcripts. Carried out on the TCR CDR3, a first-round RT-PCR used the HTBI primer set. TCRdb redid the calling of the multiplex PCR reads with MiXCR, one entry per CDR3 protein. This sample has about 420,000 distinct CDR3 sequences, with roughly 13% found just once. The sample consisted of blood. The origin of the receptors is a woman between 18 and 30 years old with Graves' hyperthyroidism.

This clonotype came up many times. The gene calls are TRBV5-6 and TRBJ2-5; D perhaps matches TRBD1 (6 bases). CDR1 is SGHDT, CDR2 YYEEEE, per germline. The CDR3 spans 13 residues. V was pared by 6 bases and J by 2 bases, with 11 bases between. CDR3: CASNRDTQETQYF. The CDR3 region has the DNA TGTGCCAGCAACCGGGACACTCAAGAGACCCAGTACTTC. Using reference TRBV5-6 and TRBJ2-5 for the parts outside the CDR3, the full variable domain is DAGVTQSPTHLIKTRGQQVTLRCSPKSGHDTVSWYQQALGQGPQFIFQYYEEEERQRGNFPDRFSGHQFPNYSSELNVNALLLGDSALYLCASNRDTQETQYFGPGTRLLVL.

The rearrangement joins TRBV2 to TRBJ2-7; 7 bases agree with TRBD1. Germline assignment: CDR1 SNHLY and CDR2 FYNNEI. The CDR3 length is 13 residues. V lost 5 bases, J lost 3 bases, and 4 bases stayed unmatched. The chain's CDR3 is CASSQDRDYEQYF. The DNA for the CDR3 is TGTGCCAGCAGTCAAGACAGGGACTACGAGCAGTACTTC.

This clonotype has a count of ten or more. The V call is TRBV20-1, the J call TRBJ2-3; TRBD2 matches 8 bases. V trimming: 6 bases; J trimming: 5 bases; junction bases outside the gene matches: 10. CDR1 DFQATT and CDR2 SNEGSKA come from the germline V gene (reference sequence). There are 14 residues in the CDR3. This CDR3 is CSASSGSLGDTQYF. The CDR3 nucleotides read TGCAGTGCATCGAGCGGGAGCCTGGGAGATACGCAGTATTTT.

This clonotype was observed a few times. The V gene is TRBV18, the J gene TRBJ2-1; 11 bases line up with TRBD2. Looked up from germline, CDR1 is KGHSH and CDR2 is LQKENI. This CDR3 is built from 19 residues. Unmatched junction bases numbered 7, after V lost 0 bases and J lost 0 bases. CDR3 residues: CASSPPGGLAGGSYNEQFF. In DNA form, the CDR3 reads TGTGCCAGCTCACCACCAGGAGGCCTAGCGGGGGGCTCCTACAATGAGCAGTTCTTC.

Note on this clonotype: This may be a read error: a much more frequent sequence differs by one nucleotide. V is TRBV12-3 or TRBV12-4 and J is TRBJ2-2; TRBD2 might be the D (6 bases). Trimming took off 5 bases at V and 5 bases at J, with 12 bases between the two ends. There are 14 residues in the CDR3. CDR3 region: CASSPGRGTGELFF. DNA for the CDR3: TGTGCCAGCAGTCCCGGGAGAGGGACCGGGGAGCTGTTTTTT.

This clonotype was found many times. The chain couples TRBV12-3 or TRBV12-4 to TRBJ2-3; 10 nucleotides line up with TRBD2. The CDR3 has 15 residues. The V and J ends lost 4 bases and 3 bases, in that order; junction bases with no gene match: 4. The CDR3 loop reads CASSYSSGRTDTQYF. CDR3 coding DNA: TGTGCCAGCAGTTATTCTAGCGGGAGAACAGATACGCAGTATTTT.

CDR3 bases: TGCAGCGTTGGTTCCCCCTACGAGCAGTACTTC. This codes for CSVGSPYEQYF. J is TRBJ2-7 and V is TRBV29-1; no reliable D call. The CDR3 loop spans 11 amino acids. Germline V gene data show CDR1 as SQVTM and CDR2 as ANQGSEA. Trimming cost V 4 bases and J 2 bases, with 6 bases left between them.

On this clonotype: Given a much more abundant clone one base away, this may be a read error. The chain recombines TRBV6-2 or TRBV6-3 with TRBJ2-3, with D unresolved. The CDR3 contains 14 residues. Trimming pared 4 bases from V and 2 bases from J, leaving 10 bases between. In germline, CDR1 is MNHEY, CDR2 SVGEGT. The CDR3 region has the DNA TGTGCCAGCAGTTCGGGTAGGCACACAGATACGCAGTATTTT. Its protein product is CASSSGRHTDTQYF.

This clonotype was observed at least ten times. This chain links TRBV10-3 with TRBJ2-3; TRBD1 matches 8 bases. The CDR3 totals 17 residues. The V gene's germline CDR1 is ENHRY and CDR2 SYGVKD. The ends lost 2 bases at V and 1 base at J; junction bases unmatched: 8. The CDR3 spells CAISERGPGGGTDTQYF. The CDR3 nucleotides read TGTGCCATCAGTGAGCGAGGACCAGGGGGCGGCACAGATACGCAGTATTTT.

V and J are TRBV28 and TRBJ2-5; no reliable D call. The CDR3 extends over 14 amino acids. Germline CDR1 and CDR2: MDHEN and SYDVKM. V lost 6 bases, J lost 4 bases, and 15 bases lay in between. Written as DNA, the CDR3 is TGTGCCAGCAGGACCAGTGGCAATGGAGAGACCCAGTACTTC. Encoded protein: CASRTSGNGETQYF.

Here the CDR3 reads CASSFLAGARNQPQHF. The CDR3 DNA is TGTGCCAGCAGTTTTTTAGCAGGGGCTCGCAATCAGCCCCAGCATTTT. The chain is built from TRBV28 and TRBJ1-5, with D perhaps TRBD1 (6 bases). Looked up from germline, CDR1 is MDHEN and CDR2 is SYDVKM. CDR3 length: 16 residues. V was clipped by 3 bases and J by 2 bases, with 14 bases between them. Full variable domain (missing parts from reference TRBV28 and TRBJ1-5): DVKVTQSSRYLVKRTGEKVFLECVQDMDHENMFWYRQDPGLGLRLIYFSYDVKMKEKGDIPEGYSVSREKKERFSLILESASTNQTSMYLCASSFLAGARNQPQHFGDGTRLSIL.

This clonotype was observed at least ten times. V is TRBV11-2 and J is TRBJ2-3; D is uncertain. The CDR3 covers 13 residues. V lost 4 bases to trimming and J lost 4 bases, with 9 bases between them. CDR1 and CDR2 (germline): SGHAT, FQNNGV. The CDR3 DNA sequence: TGTGCCAGCAGCTCCCAGGTCGCAGATACGCAGTATTTT. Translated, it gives CASSSQVADTQYF.

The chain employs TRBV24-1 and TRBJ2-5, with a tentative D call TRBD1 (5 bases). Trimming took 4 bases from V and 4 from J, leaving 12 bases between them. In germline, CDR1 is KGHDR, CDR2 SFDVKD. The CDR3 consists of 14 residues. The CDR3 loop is CATSESRVSETQYF. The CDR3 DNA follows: TGTGCCACCAGTGAGTCCAGGGTTTCAGAGACCCAGTACTTC.

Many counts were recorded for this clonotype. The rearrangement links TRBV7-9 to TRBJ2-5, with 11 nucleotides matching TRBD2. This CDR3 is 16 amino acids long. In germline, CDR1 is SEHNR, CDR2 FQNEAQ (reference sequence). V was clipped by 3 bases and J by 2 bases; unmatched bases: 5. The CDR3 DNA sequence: TGTGCCAGCAGCTTGAGACTAGCGGGACTACAAGAGACCCAGTACTTC. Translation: CASSLRLAGLQETQYF. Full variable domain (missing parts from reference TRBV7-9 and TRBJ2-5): DTGVSQNPRHKITKRGQNVTFRCDPISEHNRLYWYRQTLGQGPEFLTYFQNEAQLEKSRLLSDRFSAERPKGSFSTLEIQRTEQGDSAMYLCASSLRLAGLQETQYFGPGTRLLVL.

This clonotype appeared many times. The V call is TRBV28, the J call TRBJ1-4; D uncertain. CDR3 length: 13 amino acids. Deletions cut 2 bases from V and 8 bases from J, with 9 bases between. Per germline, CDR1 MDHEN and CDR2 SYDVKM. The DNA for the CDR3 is TGTGCCAGCAGTTTACCTACAGACGAAAAACTGTTTTTT. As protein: CASSLPTDEKLFF.

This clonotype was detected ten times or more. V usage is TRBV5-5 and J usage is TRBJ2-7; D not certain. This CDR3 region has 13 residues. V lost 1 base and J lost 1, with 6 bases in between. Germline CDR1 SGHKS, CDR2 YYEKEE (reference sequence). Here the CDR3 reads CASSLIGSYEQYF. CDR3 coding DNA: TGTGCCAGCAGCTTGATCGGGTCCTACGAGCAGTACTTC.

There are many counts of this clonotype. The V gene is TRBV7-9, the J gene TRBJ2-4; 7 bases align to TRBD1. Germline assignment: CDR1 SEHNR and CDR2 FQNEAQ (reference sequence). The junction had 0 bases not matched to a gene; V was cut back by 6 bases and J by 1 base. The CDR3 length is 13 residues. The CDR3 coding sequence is TGTGCCAGCAGACAGGGGGCCAAAAACATTCAGTACTTC. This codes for CASRQGAKNIQYF.

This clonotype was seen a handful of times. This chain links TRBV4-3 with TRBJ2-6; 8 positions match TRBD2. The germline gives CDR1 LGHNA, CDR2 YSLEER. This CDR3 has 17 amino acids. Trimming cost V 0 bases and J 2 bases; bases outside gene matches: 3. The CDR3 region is CASSQDGSGTGANVLTF. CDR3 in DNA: TGCGCCAGCAGCCAAGACGGTAGCGGGACTGGGGCCAACGTCCTGACTTTC.

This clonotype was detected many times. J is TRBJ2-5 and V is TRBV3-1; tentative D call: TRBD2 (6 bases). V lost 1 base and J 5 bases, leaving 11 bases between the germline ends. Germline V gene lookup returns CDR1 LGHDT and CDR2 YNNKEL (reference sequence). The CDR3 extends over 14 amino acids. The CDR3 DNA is TGTGCCAGCAGCCAAGCGGGAGACACGGAGACCCAGTACTTC. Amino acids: CASSQAGDTETQYF.

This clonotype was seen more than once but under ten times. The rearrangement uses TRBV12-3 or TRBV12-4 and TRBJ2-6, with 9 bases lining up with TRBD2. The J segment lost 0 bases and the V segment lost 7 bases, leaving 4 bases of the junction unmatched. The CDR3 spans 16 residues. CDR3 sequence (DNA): TGTGCCAGCACCCTGACTAGCGGCTCTGGGGCCAACGTCCTGACTTTC. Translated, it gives CASTLTSGSGANVLTF.